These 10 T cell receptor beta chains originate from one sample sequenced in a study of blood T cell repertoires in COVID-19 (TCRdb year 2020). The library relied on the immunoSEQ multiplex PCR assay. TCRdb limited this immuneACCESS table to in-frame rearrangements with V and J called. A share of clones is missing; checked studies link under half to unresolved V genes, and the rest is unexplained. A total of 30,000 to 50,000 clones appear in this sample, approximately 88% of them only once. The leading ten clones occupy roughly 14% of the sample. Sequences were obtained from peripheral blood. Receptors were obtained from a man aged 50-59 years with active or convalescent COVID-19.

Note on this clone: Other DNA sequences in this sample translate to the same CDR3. Here the CDR3 reads CAWSVLGGNTEAFF. The CDR3 nucleotides are TGTGCCTGGAGTGTACTCGGGGGGAACACTGAAGCTTTCTTT. This chain uses TRBV30 with TRBJ1-1, with D tentatively TRBD1 (5 bases). V was trimmed by 0 bases and J by 1 base, leaving 9 bases between them. This CDR3 has 14 residues. In germline, CDR1 is GTSNPN, CDR2 SVGIG (reference sequence).

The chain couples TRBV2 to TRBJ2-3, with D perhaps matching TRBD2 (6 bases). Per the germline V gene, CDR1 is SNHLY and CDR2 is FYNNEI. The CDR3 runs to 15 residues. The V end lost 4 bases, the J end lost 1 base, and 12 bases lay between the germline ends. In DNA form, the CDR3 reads TGTGCCAGCAGTGCCCAGCGCGGGGGCACAGATACGCAGTATTTT. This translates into CASSAQRGGTDTQYF.

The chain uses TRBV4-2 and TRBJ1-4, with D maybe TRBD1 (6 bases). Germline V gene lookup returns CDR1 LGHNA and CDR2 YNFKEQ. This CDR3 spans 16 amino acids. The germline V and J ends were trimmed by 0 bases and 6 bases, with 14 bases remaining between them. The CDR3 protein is CASSQDKGGPDEKLFF. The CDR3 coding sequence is TGTGCCAGCAGCCAAGATAAGGGGGGGCCAGATGAAAAACTGTTTTTT.

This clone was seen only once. CDR3 nucleotide sequence: TGTGCCAGCTCAACGACAGGGCCCCAAGAGACCCAGTACTTC. Its protein product is CASSTTGPQETQYF. The chain joins TRBV18 to TRBJ2-5, with 7 positions matching TRBD1. CDR1 and CDR2 from the germline V gene are KGHSH and LQKENI. V shed 5 bases and J 1 base; nucleotides not matched to a gene: 4. The CDR3 has 14 amino acids.

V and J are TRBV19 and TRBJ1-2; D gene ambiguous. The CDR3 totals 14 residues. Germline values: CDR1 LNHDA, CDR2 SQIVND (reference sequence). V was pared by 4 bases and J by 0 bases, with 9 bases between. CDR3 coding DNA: TGTGCCAGTAGTACGACACCTACTAACTATGGCTACACCTTC. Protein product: CASSTTPTNYGYTF.

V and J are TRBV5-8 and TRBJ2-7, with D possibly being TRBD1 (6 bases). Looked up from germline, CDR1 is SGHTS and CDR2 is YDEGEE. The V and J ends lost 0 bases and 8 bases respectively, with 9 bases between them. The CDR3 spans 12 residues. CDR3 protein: CASSLEGDQQYF. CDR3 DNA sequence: TGTGCCAGCAGCTTGGAGGGGGATCAGCAGTACTTC.

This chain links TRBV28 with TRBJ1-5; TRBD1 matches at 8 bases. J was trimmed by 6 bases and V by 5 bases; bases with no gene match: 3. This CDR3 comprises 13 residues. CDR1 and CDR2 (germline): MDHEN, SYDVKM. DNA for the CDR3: TGTGCCAGCAGTCGAGACAGGGGTCAGCCCCAGCATTTT. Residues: CASSRDRGQPQHF.

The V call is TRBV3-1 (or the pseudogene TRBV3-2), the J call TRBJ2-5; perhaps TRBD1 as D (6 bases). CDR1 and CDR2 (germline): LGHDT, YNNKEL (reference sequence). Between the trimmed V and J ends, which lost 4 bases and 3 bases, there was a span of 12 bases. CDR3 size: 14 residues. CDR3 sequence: CASSPGTFEETQYF. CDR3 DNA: TGTGCCAGCAGCCCCGGGACATTCGAAGAGACCCAGTACTTC.

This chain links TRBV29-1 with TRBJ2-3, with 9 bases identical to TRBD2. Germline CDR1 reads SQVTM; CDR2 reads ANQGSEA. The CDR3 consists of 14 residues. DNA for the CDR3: TGCAGTATTCCCCTAGCGGGGATCACAGATACGCAGTATTTT. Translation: CSIPLAGITDTQYF.

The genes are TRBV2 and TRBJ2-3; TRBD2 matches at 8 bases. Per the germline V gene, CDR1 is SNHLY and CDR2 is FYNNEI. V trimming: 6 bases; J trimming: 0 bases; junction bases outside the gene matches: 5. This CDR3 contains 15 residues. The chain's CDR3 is CASRGASGSTDTQYF. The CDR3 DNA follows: TGTGCCAGCAGGGGGGCTAGCGGGAGCACAGATACGCAGTATTTT.